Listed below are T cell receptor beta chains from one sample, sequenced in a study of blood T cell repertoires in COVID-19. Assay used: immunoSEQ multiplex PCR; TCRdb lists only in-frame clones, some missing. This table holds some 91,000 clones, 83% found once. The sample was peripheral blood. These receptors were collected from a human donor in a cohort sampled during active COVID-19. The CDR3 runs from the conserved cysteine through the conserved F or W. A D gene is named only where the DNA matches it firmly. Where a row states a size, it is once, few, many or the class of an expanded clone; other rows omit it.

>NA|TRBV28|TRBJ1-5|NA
TGTGCCAGCAGTTACCCAGGGAATCAGCCCCAGCATTTT
CASSYPGNQPQHF
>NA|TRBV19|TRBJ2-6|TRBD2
TGTGCCAGTAGTGTCTCACTAGCGGGGGGGTCTGGGGCCAACGTCCTGACTTTC
CASSVSLAGGSGANVLTF
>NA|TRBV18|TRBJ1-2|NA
TGTGCCAGCTCACCCTCGACACCTAACTATGGCTACACCTTC
CASSPSTPNYGYTF
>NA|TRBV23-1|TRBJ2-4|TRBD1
TGCGCCAGCAGTCAAGCCACACAGACAGGGGAAGCCAAAAACATTCAGTACTTC
CASSQATQTGEAKNIQYF
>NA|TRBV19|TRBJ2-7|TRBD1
TGTGCCAGTAGTATTGGGACAGGGACCTACGAGCAGTACTTC
CASSIGTGTYEQYF
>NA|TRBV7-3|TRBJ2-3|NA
TGTGCCAGCAGCCTCGGATCATGGGGGGTCACAGATACGCAGTATTTT
CASSLGSWGVTDTQYF
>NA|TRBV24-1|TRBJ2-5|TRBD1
TGTGCCACCAGTTCGGACAGGGCGGTGGGAGAGACCCAGTACTTC
CATSSDRAVGETQYF
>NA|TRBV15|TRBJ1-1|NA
TGTGCCACCCTAGTCGAGCCGCACACTGAAGCTTTCTTT
CATLVEPHTEAFF
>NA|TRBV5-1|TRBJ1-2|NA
TGCGCCAGCAGCTTGTCGCAGGGGTTATCCTATGGCTACACCTTC
CASSLSQGLSYGYTF
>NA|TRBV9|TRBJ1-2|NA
TGTGCCAGCACAGGGCCCGTTGGCTATGGCTACACCTTC
CASTGPVGYGYTF
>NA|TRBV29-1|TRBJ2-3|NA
TGCAGCCTCGCGGGGCCAGACACAGATACGCAGTATTTT
CSLAGPDTDTQYF
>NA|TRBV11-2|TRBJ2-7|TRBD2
TGTGCCAGCAATTGGGGGGGTCCGATCTACGAGCAGTACTTC
CASNWGGPIYEQYF
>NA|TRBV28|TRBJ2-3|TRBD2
TGTGCCAGCAGTTTGGGGGGGTTGGGCACAGATACGCAGTATTTT
CASSLGGLGTDTQYF
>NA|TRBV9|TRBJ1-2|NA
TGTGCCAGCAGCGTTGTCAGGGAATCCCTTTACGGTGGCTACACCTTC
CASSVVRESLYGGYTF
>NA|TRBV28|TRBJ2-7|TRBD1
TGTGCCAGCAGTTGGGGGGACAGGGAGTTAGGTGAGCAGTACTTC
CASSWGDRELGEQYF
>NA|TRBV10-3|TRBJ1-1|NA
TGTGCCATCAACCCCAGGGGAGGGACTGAAGCTTTCTTT
CAINPRGGTEAFF
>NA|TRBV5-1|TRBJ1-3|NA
TGCGCCAGCAGCTTGGAGGGGAACTCTGGAAACACCATATATTTT
CASSLEGNSGNTIYF
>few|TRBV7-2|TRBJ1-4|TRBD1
TGTGCCAGCAGCTTCGACAGGGGAAATGAAAAACTGTTTTTT
CASSFDRGNEKLFF
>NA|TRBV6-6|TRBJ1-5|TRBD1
TGTGCCAGCAGTCCCCCGGGACAGGGAACTAGCAATCAGCCCCAGCATTTT
CASSPPGQGTSNQPQHF
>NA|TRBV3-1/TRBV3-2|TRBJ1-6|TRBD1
TGTGCCAGCAGCCATGACAGGGAAAATTCACCCCTCCACTTT
CASSHDRENSPLHF
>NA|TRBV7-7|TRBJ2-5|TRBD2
TGTGCTAGCAGCAACCGACTAGCGGGGGGGGTGGAGACCCAGTACTTC
CASSNRLAGGVETQYF
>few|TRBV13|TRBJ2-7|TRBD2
TGTGCCAGCACTAGCGGGAATATCTACGAGCAGTACTTC
CASTSGNIYEQYF
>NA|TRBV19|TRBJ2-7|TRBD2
TGTGCCAGTAGTATTGTCAGCGGGAGGGCCCACGAGCAGTACTTC
CASSIVSGRAHEQYF
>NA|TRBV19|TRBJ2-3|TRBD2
TGTGCCAGTAGTACCAGCGGGACCCCAGATACGCAGTATTTT
CASSTSGTPDTQYF
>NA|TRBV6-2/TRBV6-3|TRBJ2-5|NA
TGTGCCAGCAGCTCTCCCGCGTCCTCACCCTTCAAAGAGACCCAGTACTTC
CASSSPASSPFKETQYF
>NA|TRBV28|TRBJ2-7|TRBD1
TGTGCCAGCAGTTTTCCGGGACAGGGACGAGAGCAGTACTTC
CASSFPGQGREQYF
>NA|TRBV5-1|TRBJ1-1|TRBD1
TGCGCCAGCAGCACAGGGACAGACTCTGAAGCTTTCTTT
CASSTGTDSEAFF
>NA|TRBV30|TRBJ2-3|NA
TGTGCCTGGAGTCTTAGCCGGGGCACAGATACGCAGTATTTT
CAWSLSRGTDTQYF
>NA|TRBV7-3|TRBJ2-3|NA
TGTGCCAGCAGCTTAATTACACAAGAAACGCAGTATTTT
CASSLITQETQYF
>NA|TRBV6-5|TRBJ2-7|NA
TGTGCCAGCGGGGCAGGTTGGAGCTCCTACGAGCAGTACTTC
CASGAGWSSYEQYF
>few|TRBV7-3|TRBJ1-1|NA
TGTGCCAGCAGCCGCGACTTGTACACTGAAGCTTTCTTT
CASSRDLYTEAFF
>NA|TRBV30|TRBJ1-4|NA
TGTGCCTGGAGTGGGGCCTGGGGCGACGGACTGTTTTTT
CAWSGAWGDGLFF
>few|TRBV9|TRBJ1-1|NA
TGTGCCAGCAGCGTAGCTGGGGGAGAGCGGGGGTTTATCCCTGAAGCTTTCTTT
CASSVAGGERGFIPEAFF
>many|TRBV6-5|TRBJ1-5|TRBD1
TGTGCCAGCAGTCCCACAGGGGGCCATCAGCCCCAGCATTTT
CASSPTGGHQPQHF
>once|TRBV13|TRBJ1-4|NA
TGTGCCAGCAGCTTAGGGACAGTCAATGAAAAACTGTTTTTT
CASSLGTVNEKLFF
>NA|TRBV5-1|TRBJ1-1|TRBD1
TGCGCCAGCAGCCCTGGGACAGGTGCTGAAGCTTTCTTT
CASSPGTGAEAFF